Described below is a single T cell receptor beta chain sequence and its context. Its antigen is still unknown. The sample carries other DNA sequences with the same CDR3. The cohort comprised some 700 healthy bone marrow donors. All cohort members were sampled while nominally healthy, although unrecorded immune exposures were likely present. The donor tested CMV seronegative and was one of the 352 seronegative cohort members. Each donor provided a peripheral blood sample, and peripheral blood mononuclear cells were used for TCR beta sequencing. The Qiagen DNeasy Blood Extraction Kit was used to extract genomic DNA from the blood cell samples. Trimming accounts for 2 bases at V and 8 bases at J, while the number of junction bases matched to no gene is 5. CDR1 and CDR2 were assigned from the germline V gene as SQVTM and ANQGSEA. There are 13 amino acids in the CDR3, from cysteine to phenylalanine inclusive. The read is trimmed to its CDR3 DNA, 39 bases read in frame from base 1.

The record originates from a study of cytomegalovirus exposure and HLA in healthy donors (dated by TCRdb to about 2017). Turning to the overall study: An earlier analysis of several hundred of the donors reported about 250 Gb of sequence data and 117 million unique TCR beta sequences from about 179 million T cells. Approximately 330 gigabases of sequencing data and roughly 80 million unique TCR sequences made up an early release that covered approximately 650 HLA-typed donors. Of the 350 to 400 genotyped donors, approximately 83% fell in the genetic ancestry cluster associated with self-reported Caucasian donors. The study aimed to test whether signatures of past pathogen exposure could be identified by cataloging public T cell receptors. The T cell repertoires of under 700 subjects were profiled by immunosequencing and related to cytomegalovirus serostatus. A separate validation cohort of 100 to 150 different subjects was used in addition to the 666-subject first cohort. High-throughput TCR immunosequencing, statistical association of individual TCRs with disease status, and machine learning were combined to predict cytomegalovirus infection status. A later analysis re-examined previously published TCR beta repertoires from about 700 donors and added high-resolution HLA genotyping to investigate patterns of TCR occurrence. Rather than using new phenotypic data, the later analysis identified candidate immune exposures from TCR beta sequences and from how often those sequences occurred across donors. An earlier analysis of 587 of the donors applied high-throughput TCR beta sequencing to assess whether each TCR beta V gene segment acted as functional or pseudogenic. Donor age, sex, ethnicity and CMV serostatus were compiled together with the repertoire data. In a later genetic analysis, genome-wide SNP genotypes for about three fifths of the roughly 670 donors were used, and that subset was treated as a discovery cohort. Every discovery cohort repertoire had been produced on one sequencing platform. HLA typing covered class I and class II loci at four-digit resolution. The number of typed donors differed by locus: about 620-640 for A, B, C, DRB1 and DQB1; 522 for DQA1; 606 for DPA1; and roughly 450 for DPB1. Five DR-DQ haplotypes were handled as single units for association and clustering because linkage in the cohort was strong. Among about 410 genotyped donors of the cohort, an average of about 240,000 unique TCR beta nucleotide sequences was sequenced per donor, of which 15% to 20% were non-productive. General conclusions and limits of the study: Across donors, most TCR sequences were observed very rarely, whereas some public TCRs were present in many individuals. Cytomegalovirus status was reported to be diagnosed by the classifier with high specificity and sensitivity in both the original and validation cohorts. Strong co-occurrence of HLA alleles, especially DR and DQ, made assigning TCR associations to individual alleles difficult. The study listed 150 to 200 TCR beta chains as associated with cytomegalovirus. Compared with the roughly 670-donor mean, donors in an Asian-associated ancestry cluster had fewer N-insertions in productive TCRs, according to a later genetic analysis. The sequencing pipeline was judged likely to have produced a cluster of highly shared sequence variants as a technical artifact. Because counts were too low, some 16 rarely observed V segments, including chromosome 9 orphons, were excluded from the earlier analysis of several hundred of the donors. In a later analysis, HLA-associated TCR beta chains were found to be more clonally expanded and to have lower generation probabilities than equally common non-associated chains. According to a later analysis, parvovirus B19, influenza, CMV and Epstein-Barr virus appeared linked to several top co-occurrence clusters. Broadly in line with IMGT annotations, most TCR beta V segments showed up in productive rearrangements about 87% or about 30% of the time in an earlier analysis of 587 of the donors. According to a later analysis, most CMV-associated TCR beta chains appeared to be HLA-restricted, and the HLA associations seemed to be driven largely by CMV exposure. In this cohort, only TCR beta chains were sequenced, and detectable features were limited by the absence of alpha or paired-chain data. The authors suggested that the approach could potentially be generalized to other disease states and immunological phenotypes. Because HLA typing was unavailable for some donors at each locus, only the typed subset was used in association tests. Specific HLA alleles were associated with some 15,000 TCR beta sequences at a false discovery rate of 0.05 in a later analysis. The 87-base-pair reads could not distinguish some IMGT-functional V segments, including TRBV6-2 and TRBV6-3, so those segments were excluded. For the cohort, immune exposure information was limited to CMV serostatus. Sequencing depth was assumed to be roughly uniform across donors in the presence/absence analyses, though that assumption may not hold. A further reported finding was that TCR beta sequences accurately predicted the HLA-A and HLA-B alleles for most subjects in the first cohort. An association between a missense DCLRE1C variant and V-gene and J-gene trimming of TCR beta chains was found in a later genetic analysis and replicated in an independent cohort. Correlated functional status among segregating V segments might be attributable to linkage disequilibrium, but an unknown experimental factor could not be ruled out. In a later analysis, TCR association rates were found to vary across HLA loci, with the most associated TCRs seen for DRB1 alleles and the fewest for HLA-C alleles. A few of the identified cytomegalovirus-associated TCR beta chains were confirmed in vitro to be specific for cytomegalovirus antigens.

The method behind the library was the immunoSEQ multiplex PCR assay. The multiplex PCR relied on a mix of 60 forward primers for TCR Vbeta segments and 13 reverse primers for TCR Jbeta segments. Amplification of the CDR3 region of rearranged TCR beta genes was performed with a multiplex PCR assay on genomic DNA. On the Illumina HiSeq System, the amplified TCR beta libraries were sequenced as 87-base-pair reads. Under the source paper's analysis protocol: A later analysis counted about 80 million unique TCR beta chains across the roughly 700 repertoires, and around 9.9 million of these chains were shared by at least two donors. To remove PCR and sequencing errors, raw reads were error-corrected and collapsed into unique sequences using a nearest-neighbor algorithm that merged closely related sequences. To assign V, D and J gene segments, CDR3 sequences were aligned to IMGT reference sequences. For a sequence to be retained, a match of at least six nucleotides was required to both a V gene segment and a J gene segment. A rearrangement counted as productive if the CDR3 had no stop codons and remained in frame with V and J, and every other rearrangement counted as non-productive. CDR3 was defined according to IMGT convention as the region running from the second conserved V-encoded cysteine to the conserved J-encoded phenylalanine. The earlier analysis of more than 450 of the donors excluded sequences that lacked an unambiguous match to a single V gene segment. An earlier analysis of several hundred of the donors called V segments functional above 56.7% productive rearrangements and segregating when the between-donor standard deviation exceeded 5%. A statistical classification framework was built to diagnose cytomegalovirus status from the catalog of TCR beta chain sequences. A later analysis assigned V and J genes by comparing TCR nucleotide sequences with IMGT/GENE-DB human TR gene sequences. Using the TCRdist pipeline, a later analysis assigned CDR3 sequences along with most-parsimonious VDJ recombination scenarios. In a later analysis, each TCR beta chain was defined by its CDR3 amino acid sequence together with its V-gene family, and reads lacking a unique V-gene family were excluded. In a later analysis, nearly 600 highly shared, low-generation-probability nucleotide sequences were removed to address suspected cross-contamination and a sequencing artifact. In a later analysis, a clonal expansion index was calculated for each public chain from normalized within-repertoire ranks of inferred template counts. Generation probabilities in a later analysis came from a VDJ recombination model fitted to out-of-frame rearrangements, and those results were checked against IGoR. Hypergeometric tests were used in a later analysis to score TCR-TCR, TCR-HLA and TCR-CMV co-occurrence, with a repertoire-size bias correction applied to the TCR pairs. In a later analysis, false discovery rates were estimated by permuting HLA or CMV assignments 20 times. In a later analysis, co-occurring TCRs were grouped using DBSCAN, with TCRdist sequence similarity added in when clustering inside HLA-allele-positive subsets. For co-occurrence clustering, repertoires with fewer than 30,000 or more than 120,000 public chains were excluded, along with about five repertoires with anomalous nucleotide sharing. TCRdb carries this immuneACCESS record with in-frame sequences only. Its versions omit some clonotypes, under half of them owing to an unresolved V gene in the studies checked, with the rest unexplained. That table is the source of V, J and clone size, and D and trimming were worked out from the DNA. The table for this sample lists more than 90,000 clones. Roughly 3.7% of the sample is held by the ten biggest clonotypes.

The chain was built from TRBV29-1 and TRBJ1-2, and 10 bases in between align with TRBD1. The TCR sequence derives from a man aged 25 to 40 in good health and CMV-seronegative. Sequences were obtained from PBMCs. The nucleotide sequence reads TGCAGCGTTGAATCGACAGGGGGCAGGGGCTACACCTTC. The translation is CSVESTGGRGYTF.